These 27 T cell receptor beta chains originate from one sample sequenced in a study of sequential checkpoint blockade in melanoma. Treatment given: randomized to nivolumab then ipilimumab (arm A) or the reverse (arm B). Profiled with immunoSEQ multiplex PCR; TCRdb holds only in-frame clones, not every one. The table includes under 20,000 clones, roughly two thirds detected once. The sample consisted of CD8+ T cells sorted from blood (inferred from file names), taken from a patient given nivolumab and ipilimumab in sequence. The source of these receptors is a human donor with melanoma.

This rearrangement joins TRBV6-6 to TRBJ2-5, with 7 bases lining up with TRBD2. The J call may be in error: the DNA end matches TRBJ2-7 better. The germline V gene encodes CDR1 MNHNY and CDR2 SVGAGI (reference sequence). The CDR3 is made up of 16 amino acids. This CDR3 reads CATHQRRGTKGYEQYF. The DNA of the CDR3 is TGTGCCACCCATCAGCGCAGAGGGACTAAGGGCTACGAGCAGTACTTC.

The rearrangement links TRBV5-4 to TRBJ1-2, with 11 bases fitting TRBD1. The CDR3 covers 16 residues. The germline gives CDR1 SGHNT, CDR2 YYREEE (reference sequence). Losses at the gene ends were 4 bases for V and 3 bases for J; bases not matched to a gene: 8. CDR3 in amino acids: CASSGGDRGVHYGYTF. The CDR3 DNA reads as TGTGCCAGCAGCGGAGGGGACAGGGGGGTTCACTATGGCTACACCTTC.

This chain links TRBV19 with TRBJ2-7, with 8 positions matching TRBD1. This CDR3 contains 14 residues. The junction had 5 bases not matched to a gene; V was cut back by 1 base and J by 6 bases. Germline CDR1 LNHDA, CDR2 SQIVND (reference sequence). The CDR3 spells CASSIATGGPEQYF. The CDR3, as DNA: TGTGCCAGTAGTATAGCTACAGGGGGGCCCGAGCAGTACTTC.

This sequence joins TRBV6-1 and TRBJ2-2; a possible D gene is TRBD1 (5 bases). The CDR3 extends over 15 amino acids. V lost 4 bases and J lost 0, with 9 bases in between. Per germline, CDR1 MNHNS and CDR2 SASEGT. CDR3 protein: CASSVQVANTGELFF. Here the CDR3 DNA reads TGTGCCAGCAGTGTACAGGTCGCGAACACCGGGGAGCTGTTTTTT.

The gene calls are TRBV5-1 and TRBJ2-7; possible D gene TRBD1, 6 bases. Germline-derived CDR1 and CDR2 are SGHRS and YFSETQ. The CDR3 is 16 residues long. V shed 4 bases and J shed 0 bases, with 17 bases lying between them. In DNA form, the CDR3 reads TGCGCCAGCAGCCAGGACTCCACAGGGAGCTCCTACGAGCAGTACTTC. Protein: CASSQDSTGSSYEQYF.

In nucleotides, the CDR3 is TGTGCCAGCAGCCCAACAGGAAGCTATGAAAAACTGTTTTTT. It yields the protein CASSPTGSYEKLFF. The chain couples TRBV7-2 to TRBJ1-4; maybe TRBD1 (5 bases). Trimming cost V 5 bases and J 6 bases, with 13 bases left between them. The length of the CDR3 is 14 residues. Germline V gene lookup returns CDR1 SGHTA and CDR2 FQGNSA.

The chain joins TRBV9 to TRBJ2-1; 9 bases align to TRBD2. The length of the CDR3 is 15 residues. The V gene end was trimmed by 4 bases and the J gene end by 4 bases; junction bases not matched to a gene: 6. Looked up from germline, CDR1 is SGDLS and CDR2 is YYNGEE. The CDR3 is CASSYGTSSYNEQFF. In DNA form, the CDR3 reads TGTGCCAGCAGCTACGGGACTAGCAGTTACAATGAGCAGTTCTTC.

This rearrangement joins TRBV7-9 to TRBJ2-1; TRBD2 matches at 8 bases. The CDR3 is made up of 15 amino acids. The junction had 8 bases not matched to a gene; V was cut back by 4 bases and J by 6 bases. Germline CDR1 reads SEHNR; CDR2 reads FQNEAQ (reference sequence). For the CDR3, the DNA is TGTGCCAGCAGCTCCGAGCGGGAGAGGGGCAATGAGCAGTTCTTC. This gives the protein CASSSERERGNEQFF.

As for this clone: This CDR3 is also generated by other DNA sequences in the sample. This rearrangement joins TRBV4-3 to TRBJ1-6; TRBD1 matches at 9 bases. Germline-derived CDR1 and CDR2 are LGHNA and YSLEER. Losses at the gene ends were 0 bases for V and 9 bases for J; bases not matched to a gene: 18. The CDR3 spans 20 residues. The CDR3: CASSQEVWGQGYLNGSPLHF. The CDR3 DNA reads as TGCGCCAGCAGCCAAGAAGTGTGGGGACAGGGTTATCTTAATGGTTCACCCCTCCACTTT.

V is TRBV2 and J is TRBJ2-1, with 12 bases identical to TRBD2. Germline CDR1 and CDR2: SNHLY and FYNNEI. The junction had 13 bases not matched to a gene; V was cut back by 7 bases and J by 3 bases. The CDR3 loop spans 18 amino acids. CDR3 nucleotide sequence: TGTGCCAGCACAAGGACTAGCGGGAAGTCAGGTAGCTACAATGAGCAGTTCTTC. It is translated as CASTRTSGKSGSYNEQFF.

V usage is TRBV15 and J usage is TRBJ1-4; D ambiguous. Germline CDR1 LNHNV, CDR2 YYDKDF (reference sequence). The V gene lost 4 bases and the J gene lost 0 bases, with 6 bases spanning the gap. This CDR3 spans 14 amino acids. CDR3 sequence reads: CATSTVSTNEKLFF. CDR3 nucleotide sequence: TGTGCCACCAGCACGGTTTCAACTAATGAAAAACTGTTTTTT. The whole variable domain, filled in from reference TRBV15 and TRBJ1-4, reads DAMVIQNPRYQVTQFGKPVTLSCSQTLNHNVMYWYQQKSSQAPKLLFHYYDKDFNNEADTPDNFQSRRPNTSFCFLDIRSPGLGDTAMYLCATSTVSTNEKLFFGSGTQLSVL.

This chain connects TRBV4-1 to TRBJ2-2, with 7 bases identical to TRBD2. Germline lookup yields CDR1 MGHRA and CDR2 YSYEKL. The ends lost 0 bases at V and 4 bases at J; junction bases unmatched: 8. The CDR3 length is 17 residues. The CDR3 DNA is TGCGCCAGCAGCCAAGAAGGCCGGGCGGGAGTCACCGGGGAGCTGTTTTTT. It yields the protein CASSQEGRAGVTGELFF.

This clone has a single count. The chain recombines TRBV27 with TRBJ1-5; TRBD1 matches at 7 bases. V shed 4 bases, J shed 2 bases, and the junction held 2 bases outside the gene matches. The CDR3 totals 14 residues. The germline V gene encodes CDR1 MNHEY and CDR2 SMNVEV (reference sequence). CDR3: CASSYGTGNQPQHF. The CDR3, as DNA: TGTGCCAGCAGTTACGGGACAGGCAATCAGCCCCAGCATTTT.

This clone has a handful of counts. The chain carries TRBV4-1 and TRBJ1-1; 12 bases agree with TRBD1. V was clipped by 3 bases and J by 6 bases; unmatched bases: 2. CDR3 length: 14 amino acids. CDR1 MGHRA and CDR2 YSYEKL come from the germline V gene. DNA for the CDR3: TGCGCCAGCAGCCAGGGACAGGGGGCCGCTGAAGCTTTCTTT. Translating it yields CASSQGQGAAEAFF.

Points on this clone: Additional DNA sequences in this sample encode the identical CDR3. The rearrangement uses TRBV28 and TRBJ1-1; D is ambiguous. This CDR3 has 14 amino acids. Trimming took 6 bases from V and 0 from J, leaving 11 bases between them. Germline loops: CDR1 MDHEN, CDR2 SYDVKM. The DNA for the CDR3 is TGTGCCAGCAGGGCCGCCGGGATGAACACTGAAGCTTTCTTT. Encoded protein: CASRAAGMNTEAFF.

The chain carries TRBV2 and TRBJ1-5; D gene uncertain. Trimming cost V 2 bases and J 9 bases, with 17 bases left between them. The CDR3 loop spans 15 amino acids. Germline assignment: CDR1 SNHLY and CDR2 FYNNEI. CDR3 sequence reads: CASSESEEMVRPQHF. CDR3 bases: TGTGCCAGCAGTGAAAGCGAGGAGATGGTCCGGCCCCAGCATTTT.

V and J are TRBV25-1 and TRBJ2-2, with D maybe TRBD2 (6 bases). Trimming cost V 1 base and J 3 bases, with 15 bases left between them. Germline assignment: CDR1 MGHDK and CDR2 SYGVNS. This CDR3 region has 17 residues. CDR3 amino acids: CASSEFGTGEHTGELFF. In DNA, the CDR3 is TGTGCCAGCAGTGAATTTGGGACTGGGGAACACACCGGGGAGCTGTTTTTT.

This chain connects TRBV27 to TRBJ2-1, with 7 positions matching TRBD2. This CDR3 has 19 amino acids. Losses at the gene ends were 2 bases for V and 2 bases for J; bases not matched to a gene: 15. The V gene's germline CDR1 is MNHEY and CDR2 SMNVEV (reference sequence). The CDR3 region has the DNA TGTGCCAGCAGTTTAACACCCAATGAACTAGCGAACCCCTACAATGAGCAGTTCTTC. Its translation is CASSLTPNELANPYNEQFF.

This clone was picked up one time. The V and J genes are TRBV7-9 and TRBJ2-7, with D tentatively TRBD2 (5 bases). The CDR3 is 13 amino acids. The V end lost 4 bases, the J end lost 3 bases, and 10 bases lay between the germline ends. In germline, CDR1 is SEHNR, CDR2 FQNEAQ (reference sequence). CDR3 sequence (DNA): TGTGCCAGCAGCTCCCCGGGATACTACGAGCAGTACTTC. Translation: CASSSPGYYEQYF.

This clone has more than one count but fewer than ten. V and J are TRBV5-6 and TRBJ2-1; TRBD2 matches 7 bases. The CDR3 has 13 residues. V dropped 10 bases and J dropped 9; count of bases not matched to a gene: 13. Per the germline V gene, CDR1 is SGHDT and CDR2 is YYEEEE. The DNA of the CDR3 is TGTGCCTCTCAGCTGGCGGTAGCGGGTGAGCAGTTCTTC. Residues: CASQLAVAGEQFF.

The count of this clone is one. The chain couples TRBV4-1 to TRBJ1-1; D might be TRBD1 (6 bases). CDR1 is MGHRA and CDR2 is YSYEKL in the germline V gene. The CDR3 is made up of 13 amino acids. V lost 5 bases, J lost 5 bases, and 12 bases lay in between. The CDR3 is CASSGTGYTEAFF. In nucleotides, the CDR3 is TGCGCCAGCAGCGGAACAGGGTATACTGAAGCTTTCTTT.

This clone appeared a few times. The chain uses TRBV13 and TRBJ2-1, with unresolved D. Trimming pared 1 base from V and 8 bases from J, leaving 6 bases between. Germline-derived CDR1 and CDR2 are PRHDT and FYEKMQ (reference sequence). There are 12 residues in the CDR3. CDR3 nucleotide sequence: TGTGCCAGCAGCTTAGAATCTTATGAGCAGTTCTTC. Translating it yields CASSLESYEQFF.

The chain couples TRBV5-8 to TRBJ2-2; D call uncertain. The germline CDR1 and CDR2 sequences are SGHTS and YDEGEE. Trimming took off 5 bases at V and 2 bases at J, with 13 bases between the two ends. The CDR3 spans 15 residues. The CDR3 DNA is TGTGCCAGCAGTCAAGGAGTTACAAACACCGGGGAGCTGTTTTTT. Protein sequence: CASSQGVTNTGELFF.

Of note for this clone: The conserved closing phenylalanine or tryptophan is absent in this CDR3, likely reflecting a read error. The chain combines TRBV7-9 with TRBJ2-7; 11 bases match TRBD1. This CDR3 is built from 15 residues. Germline loops: CDR1 SEHNR, CDR2 FQNEAQ (reference sequence). J gave up 6 bases and V 4 bases, and 8 bases lay outside the gene matches. CDR3 in amino acids: CASSSLRTGGFEQYL. The CDR3 nucleotides read TGTGCCAGCAGCTCCCTCCGGACAGGGGGCTTCGAGCAGTACCTC.

CDR3 amino acids: CASSVDGDRQETQYF. CDR3 nucleotide sequence: TGTGCCAGCAGCGTAGATGGGGACAGACAAGAGACCCAGTACTTC. The chain uses TRBV9 and TRBJ2-5, with 7 positions matching TRBD1. The junction had 4 bases not matched to a gene; V was cut back by 0 bases and J by 2 bases. The CDR3 covers 15 residues. The germline CDR1 and CDR2 sequences are SGDLS and YYNGEE.

This chain connects TRBV11-2 to TRBJ2-3; 10 nucleotides match TRBD2. Germline values: CDR1 SGHAT, CDR2 FQNNGV. The trim removed 0 bases at V and 4 bases at J, leaving 1 base unmatched. This CDR3 region has 15 residues. The CDR3 region has the DNA TGTGCCAGCAGCTTAGAACTAGCGGGACCAGATACGCAGTATTTT. Protein: CASSLELAGPDTQYF.

This clone has just a few counts. The chain uses TRBV6-5 and TRBJ2-5, with 11 bases aligning to TRBD2. Per the germline V gene, CDR1 is MNHEY and CDR2 is SVGAGI. The CDR3 has 15 residues. V lost 7 bases and J lost 2; bases outside the gene matches: 6. The CDR3 sequence is CASNSGRVGQETQYF. CDR3 sequence (DNA): TGTGCCAGCAATAGCGGGAGGGTGGGACAAGAGACCCAGTACTTC.